A selection of T cell receptor beta chains follows, all from one sample in a study of memory CD4+ T cells and cytomegalovirus serostatus. Using immunoSEQ multiplex PCR, the repertoire was profiled, and TCRdb retains in-frame clones only, with some absent. The sample consists of about 57,000 clones, approximately 79% of them appearing once. The sample consisted of memory CD4+ T cells from blood. The receptors originated from an adult in good health and CMV-seronegative. Both conserved end residues are trimmed from each CDR3. Fields, in order: CDR3 protein, J gene, V gene.

cdr3_aa: SIHRGYAVNTEAF; j_call: TRBJ1-1; v_call: TRBV29-1
cdr3_aa: ASSRKTTSGTVGGYNEQF; j_call: TRBJ2-1; v_call: TRBV4-2
cdr3_aa: ASRLDGNQPQH; j_call: TRBJ1-5; v_call: TRBV6-5
cdr3_aa: ASSPPSGRHGYT; j_call: TRBJ1-2; v_call: TRBV18
cdr3_aa: ASSPPGNNSPLH; j_call: TRBJ1-6; v_call: TRBV6-6
cdr3_aa: ASSLAVRGALNEQF; j_call: TRBJ2-1; v_call: TRBV7-6
cdr3_aa: ATSREPTNSPLH; j_call: TRBJ1-6; v_call: TRBV15
cdr3_aa: ASSELISYEQY; j_call: TRBJ2-7; v_call: TRBV2
cdr3_aa: ASRGRDREEKLF; j_call: TRBJ1-4; v_call: TRBV6-6
cdr3_aa: ATSVSGQGTEAF; j_call: TRBJ1-1; v_call: TRBV15
cdr3_aa: ASSRDRVQY; j_call: TRBJ2-7; v_call: TRBV6-1
cdr3_aa: ASEGAETQY; j_call: TRBJ2-5; v_call: TRBV2
cdr3_aa: ATSTRALRWGGEQY; j_call: TRBJ2-7; v_call: TRBV15
cdr3_aa: ASSGHGGYNEQF; j_call: TRBJ2-1; v_call: TRBV28
cdr3_aa: ASSLDRGYNSPLH; j_call: TRBJ1-6; v_call: TRBV7-2
cdr3_aa: ASSSPGGYYEQY; j_call: TRBJ2-7; v_call: TRBV6-6
cdr3_aa: ASSPSGAGVGSPLH; j_call: TRBJ1-6; v_call: TRBV5-1
cdr3_aa: ASSSIQGRETQY; j_call: TRBJ2-5; v_call: TRBV11-2
cdr3_aa: ASSRGNPQETQY; j_call: TRBJ2-5; v_call: TRBV5-1
cdr3_aa: ASSENGRTDTQY; j_call: TRBJ2-3; v_call: TRBV2
cdr3_aa: ASSQGTLQETQY; j_call: TRBJ2-5; v_call: TRBV6-1
cdr3_aa: ASSRGYRGNEKLF; j_call: TRBJ1-4; v_call: TRBV11-2